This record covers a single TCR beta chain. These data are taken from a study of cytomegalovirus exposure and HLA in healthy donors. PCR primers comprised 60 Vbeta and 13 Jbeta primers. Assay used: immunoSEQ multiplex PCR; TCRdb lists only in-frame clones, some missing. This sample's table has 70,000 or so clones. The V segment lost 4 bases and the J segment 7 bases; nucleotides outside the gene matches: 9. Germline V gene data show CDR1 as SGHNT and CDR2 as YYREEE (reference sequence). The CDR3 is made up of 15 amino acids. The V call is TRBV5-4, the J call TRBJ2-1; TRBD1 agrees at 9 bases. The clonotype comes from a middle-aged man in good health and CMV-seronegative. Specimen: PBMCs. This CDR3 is CASSPGTGFYNEQFF. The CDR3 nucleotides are TGTGCCAGCAGCCCCGGGACAGGGTTTTATAATGAGCAGTTCTTC.